This TCR beta chain was retrieved from a study of Ad26.COV2.S vaccination and SARS-CoV-2 variants. Here immunoSEQ multiplex PCR was the method, and the copy in TCRdb shows in-frame clones only, minus some. Here the sample spans about 180,000 clones, roughly 85% being singletons. As regards this clone: Antigen unknown.

CDR1 SGHTA and CDR2 FQGNSA come from the germline V gene. This CDR3 spans 13 amino acids. V lost 4 bases, J lost 5 bases, and 9 bases lay in between. Study results and caveats: Reportedly, after vaccination the spike-specific CD8+ and CD4+ T cell responses displayed substantial breadth. Possible underestimation of total T cell responses by the TCR breadth and depth analyses was noted. Non-spike TCR breadth showed similarity between vaccine and placebo recipients.

The chain employs TRBV7-2 and TRBJ2-4, with D possibly being TRBD1 (5 bases). The sequencing here drew on peripheral blood, taken after recovery from COVID-19. The receptor comes from a human donor who had recovered from COVID-19. CDR3 sequence reads: CASSSRQQNIQYF. In nucleotides, the CDR3 is TGTGCCAGCAGCTCCCGACAGCAAAACATTCAGTACTTC.